This TCR beta chain was captured by sequencing in a study of T cell responses to AZD1222 COVID-19 vaccine. Some clones are missing from TCRdb's copy, which holds only in-frame ones; the method was immunoSEQ multiplex PCR. Here the sample spans tens of thousands of clones, about 88% being singletons. Pooling covered second doses at about 4 or about 12 weeks. This specimen consisted of peripheral blood, obtained 28 days after the second AZD1222 dose. This TCR was recovered from an adult who received the AZD1222 COVID-19 vaccine.

The CDR3 DNA follows: TGTGCCAGCAGCATTGAGACGGGACCTGACAATGAGCAGTTCTTC. It encodes CASSIETGPDNEQFF. The genes are TRBV9 and TRBJ2-1; D is possibly TRBD1 or TRBD2 (5 bases each). Germline values: CDR1 SGDLS, CDR2 YYNGEE. The CDR3 extends over 15 amino acids. V lost 4 bases and J 5 bases, leaving 16 bases between the germline ends.